The source of this TCR beta chain is a study of early T cells in non-severe SARS-CoV-2 infection. In this sample, this clonotype turned up a few times. Unique molecular identifier tags were affixed to discrete cDNA molecules. TCRdb reprocessed the 5' RACE reads with MiXCR, giving one entry per CDR3 protein. The sample lists 95,000 to 150,000 distinct CDR3 sequences, about 15% seen once, with 20% to 25% in the top ten. Germline lookup yields CDR1 LNHDA and CDR2 SQIVND (reference sequence). The CDR3 totals 14 residues. Unmatched junction bases numbered 8, after V lost 5 bases and J lost 7 bases. The sequenced sample was whole blood. The chain is built from TRBV19 and TRBJ1-5; 7 bases are a match to TRBD1. This sequence originates from an adult who was a healthcare worker with PCR-confirmed SARS-CoV-2 infection or an uninfected control (not recorded which). The CDR3 DNA reads TGTGCCAGTAGTCCGGACAGGATTGACCAGCCCCAGCATTTT. Residues: CASSPDRIDQPQHF.